The sequence of this TCR beta chain was determined in a study of blood T cell repertoires in COVID-19. TCRdb keeps only in-frame clones here, not all; method: immunoSEQ multiplex PCR. This table has some 99,000 clones, 75% to 90% appearing once. What was sequenced was peripheral blood. The receptor was isolated from a woman in her sixties or seventies with acute or convalescent COVID-19.

The DNA for the CDR3 is TGTGCCAGCAGTGTGGGGGCAGGGGCCTACGAGCAGTACTTC. Translated: CASSVGAGAYEQYF. The V call is TRBV2, the J call TRBJ2-7; D might be TRBD1 (6 bases). Trimming removed 4 bases at V and 2 bases at J, with 12 bases between. This CDR3 comprises 14 residues. CDR1 SNHLY and CDR2 FYNNEI come from the germline V gene.